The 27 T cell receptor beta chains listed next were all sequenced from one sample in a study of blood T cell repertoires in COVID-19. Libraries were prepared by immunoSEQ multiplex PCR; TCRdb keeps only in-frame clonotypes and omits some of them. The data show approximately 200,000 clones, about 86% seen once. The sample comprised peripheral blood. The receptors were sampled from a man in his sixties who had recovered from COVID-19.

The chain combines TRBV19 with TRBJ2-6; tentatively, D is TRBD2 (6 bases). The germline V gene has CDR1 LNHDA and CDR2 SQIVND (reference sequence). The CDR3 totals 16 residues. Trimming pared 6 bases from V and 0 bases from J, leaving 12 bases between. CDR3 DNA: TGTGCCAGTAGGCGGGGAGAGGGCTCTGGGGCCAACGTCCTGACTTTC. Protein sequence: CASRRGEGSGANVLTF.

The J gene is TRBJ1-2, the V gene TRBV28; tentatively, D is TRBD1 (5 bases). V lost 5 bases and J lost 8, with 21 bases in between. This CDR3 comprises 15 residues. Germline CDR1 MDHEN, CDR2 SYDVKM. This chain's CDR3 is CASSPRGLGGGGYTF. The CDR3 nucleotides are TGTGCCAGCAGTCCGCGGGGTCTCGGGGGAGGGGGCTACACCTTC.

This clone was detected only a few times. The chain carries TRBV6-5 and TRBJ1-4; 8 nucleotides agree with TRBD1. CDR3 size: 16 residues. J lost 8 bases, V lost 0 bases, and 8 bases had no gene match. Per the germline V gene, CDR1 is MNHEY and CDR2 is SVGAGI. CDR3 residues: CASSYSPDRADEKLFF. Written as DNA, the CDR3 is TGTGCCAGCAGTTACTCTCCGGACAGGGCGGACGAAAAACTGTTTTTT.

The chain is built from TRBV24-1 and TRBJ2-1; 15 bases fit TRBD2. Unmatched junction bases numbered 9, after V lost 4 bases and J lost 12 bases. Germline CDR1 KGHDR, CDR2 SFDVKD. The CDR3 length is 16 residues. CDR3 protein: CATSDPGLAGGLGQFF. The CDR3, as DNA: TGTGCCACCAGTGACCCGGGACTAGCGGGGGGATTAGGGCAGTTCTTC.

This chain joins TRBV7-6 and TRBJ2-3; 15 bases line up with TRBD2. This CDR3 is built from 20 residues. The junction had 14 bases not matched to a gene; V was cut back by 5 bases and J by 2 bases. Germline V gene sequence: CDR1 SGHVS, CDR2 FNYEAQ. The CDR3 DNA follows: TGTGCCAGCAGCCCAGGACTAGCGGGGGGGCTAGTAGGAGTCACAGATACGCAGTATTTT. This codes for CASSPGLAGGLVGVTDTQYF.

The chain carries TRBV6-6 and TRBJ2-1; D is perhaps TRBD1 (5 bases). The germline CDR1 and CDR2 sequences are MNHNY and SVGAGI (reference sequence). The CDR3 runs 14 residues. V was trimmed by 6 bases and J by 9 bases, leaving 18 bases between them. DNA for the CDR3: TGTGCCAGCAGCGAACGGGCAGGGCCGGGTGAGCAGTTCTTC. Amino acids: CASSERAGPGEQFF.

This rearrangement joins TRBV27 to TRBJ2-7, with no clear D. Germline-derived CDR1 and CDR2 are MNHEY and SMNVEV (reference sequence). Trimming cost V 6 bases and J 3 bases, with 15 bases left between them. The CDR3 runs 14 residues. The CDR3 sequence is CASSFREPFYEQYF. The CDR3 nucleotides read TGTGCCAGCAGCTTTCGCGAGCCCTTCTACGAGCAGTACTTC.

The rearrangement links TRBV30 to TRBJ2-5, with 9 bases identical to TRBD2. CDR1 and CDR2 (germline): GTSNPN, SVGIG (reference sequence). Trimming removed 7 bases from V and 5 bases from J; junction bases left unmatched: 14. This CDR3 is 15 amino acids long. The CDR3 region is CAYGSAGGLGETQYF. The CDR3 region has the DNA TGTGCCTATGGGTCAGCGGGGGGCTTAGGGGAGACCCAGTACTTC.

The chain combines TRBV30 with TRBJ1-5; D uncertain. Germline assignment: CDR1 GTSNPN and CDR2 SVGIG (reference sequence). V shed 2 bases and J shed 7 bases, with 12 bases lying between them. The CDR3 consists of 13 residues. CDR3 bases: TGTGCCTGGAGTTTTTCTTCAAGCCAGCCCCAGCATTTT. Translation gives CAWSFSSSQPQHF.

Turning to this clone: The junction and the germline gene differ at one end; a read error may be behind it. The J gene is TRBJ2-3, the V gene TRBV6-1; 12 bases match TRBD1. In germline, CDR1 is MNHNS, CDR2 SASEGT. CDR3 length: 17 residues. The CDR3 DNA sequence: TGTGCCAGCAGTGGCCGTACCGGGACAGGGGGCACCGATACGCAGTATTTT. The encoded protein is CASSGRTGTGGTDTQYF.

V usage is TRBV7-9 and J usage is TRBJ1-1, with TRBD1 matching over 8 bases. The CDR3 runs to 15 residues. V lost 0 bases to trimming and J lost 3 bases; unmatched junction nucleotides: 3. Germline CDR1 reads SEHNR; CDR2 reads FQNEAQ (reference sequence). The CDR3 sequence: CASSLAAGGDTEAFF. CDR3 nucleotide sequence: TGTGCCAGCAGCTTAGCGGCAGGGGGCGACACTGAAGCTTTCTTT.

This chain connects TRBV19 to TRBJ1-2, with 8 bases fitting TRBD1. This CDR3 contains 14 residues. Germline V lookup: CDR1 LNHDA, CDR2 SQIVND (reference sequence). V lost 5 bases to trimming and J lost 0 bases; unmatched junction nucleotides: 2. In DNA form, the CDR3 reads TGTGCCAGTAGTGGACAGGGATCTAACTATGGCTACACCTTC. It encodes CASSGQGSNYGYTF.

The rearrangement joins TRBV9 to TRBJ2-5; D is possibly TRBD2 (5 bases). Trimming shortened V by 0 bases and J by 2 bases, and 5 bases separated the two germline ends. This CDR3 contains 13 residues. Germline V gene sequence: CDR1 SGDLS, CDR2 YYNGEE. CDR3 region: CASSVGGQETQYF. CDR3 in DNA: TGTGCCAGCAGCGTAGGAGGGCAAGAGACCCAGTACTTC.

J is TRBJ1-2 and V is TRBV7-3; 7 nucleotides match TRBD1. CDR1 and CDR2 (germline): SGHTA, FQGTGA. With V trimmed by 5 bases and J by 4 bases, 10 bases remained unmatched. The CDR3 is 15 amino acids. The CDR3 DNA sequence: TGTGCCAGCAGCCCGTCCGGGACAGACTTCTATGGCTACACCTTC. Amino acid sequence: CASSPSGTDFYGYTF.

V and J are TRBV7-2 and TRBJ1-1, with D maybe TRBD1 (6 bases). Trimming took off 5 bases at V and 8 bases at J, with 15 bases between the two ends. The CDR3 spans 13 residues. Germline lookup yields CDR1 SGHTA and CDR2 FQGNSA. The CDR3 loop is CASSAEAGQEAFF. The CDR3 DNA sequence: TGTGCCAGCAGCGCCGAGGCTGGACAGGAAGCTTTCTTT.

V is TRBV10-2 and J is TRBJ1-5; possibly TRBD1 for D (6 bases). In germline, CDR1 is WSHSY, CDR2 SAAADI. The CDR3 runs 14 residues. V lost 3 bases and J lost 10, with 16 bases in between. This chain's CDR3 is CASSEQGLLGPQHF. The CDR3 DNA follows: TGCGCCAGCAGTGAACAGGGCCTACTGGGACCCCAGCATTTT.

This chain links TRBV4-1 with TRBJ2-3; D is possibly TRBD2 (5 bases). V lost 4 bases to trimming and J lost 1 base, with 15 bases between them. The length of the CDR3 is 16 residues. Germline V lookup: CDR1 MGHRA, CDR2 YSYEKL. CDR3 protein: CASSLTSSRGTDTQYF. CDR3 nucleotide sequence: TGCGCCAGCAGCCTCACTAGTTCTCGAGGCACAGATACGCAGTATTTT.

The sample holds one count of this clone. The CDR3 nucleotides read TGCGCCAGCAGCCAAAGCGCCAGCCTTAGGGGGACCCAGTACTTC. Translation gives CASSQSASLRGTQYF. The chain joins TRBV4-1 to TRBJ2-5, with a weak D call TRBD1 (5 bases). CDR1 is MGHRA, CDR2 YSYEKL, per germline. The germline V and J ends were trimmed by 2 bases and 7 bases, with 17 bases remaining between them. This CDR3 comprises 15 residues.

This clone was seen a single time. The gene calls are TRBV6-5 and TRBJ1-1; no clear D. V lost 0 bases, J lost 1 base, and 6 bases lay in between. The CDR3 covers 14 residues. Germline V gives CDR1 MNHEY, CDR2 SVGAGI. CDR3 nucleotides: TGTGCCAGCAGTTACTCCGCAGGGAACACTGAAGCTTTCTTT. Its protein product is CASSYSAGNTEAFF.

The CDR3 sequence: CAMSSFYEQYF. The CDR3, as DNA: TGTGCCATGTCGTCGTTCTACGAGCAGTACTTC. The rearrangement links TRBV10-3 to TRBJ2-7; D remains unclear. CDR3 length: 11 residues. Trimming took off 9 bases at V and 3 bases at J, with 9 bases between the two ends. In germline, CDR1 is ENHRY, CDR2 SYGVKD.

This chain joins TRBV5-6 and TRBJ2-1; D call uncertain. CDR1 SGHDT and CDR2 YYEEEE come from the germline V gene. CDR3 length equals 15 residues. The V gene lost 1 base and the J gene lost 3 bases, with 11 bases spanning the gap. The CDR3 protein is CASSLSAQHYNEQFF. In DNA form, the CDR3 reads TGTGCCAGCAGCTTGTCCGCACAACACTACAATGAGCAGTTCTTC.

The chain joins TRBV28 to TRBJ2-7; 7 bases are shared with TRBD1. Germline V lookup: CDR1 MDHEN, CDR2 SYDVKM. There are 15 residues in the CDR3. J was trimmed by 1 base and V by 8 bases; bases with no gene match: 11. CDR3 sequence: CASASLGTASYEQYF. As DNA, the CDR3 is TGTGCCAGCGCATCCCTCGGGACAGCATCCTACGAGCAGTACTTC.

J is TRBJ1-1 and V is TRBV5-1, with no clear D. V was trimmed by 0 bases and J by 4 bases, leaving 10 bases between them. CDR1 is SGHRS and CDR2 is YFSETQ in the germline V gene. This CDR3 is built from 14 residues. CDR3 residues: CASSLALEGTEAFF. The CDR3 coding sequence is TGCGCCAGCAGCTTGGCCTTGGAGGGCACTGAAGCTTTCTTT.

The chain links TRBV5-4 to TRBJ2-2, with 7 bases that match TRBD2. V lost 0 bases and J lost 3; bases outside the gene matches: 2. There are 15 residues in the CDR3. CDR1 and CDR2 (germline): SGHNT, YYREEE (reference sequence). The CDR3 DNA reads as TGTGCCAGCAGCTTGGGGACTAGGGACACCGGGGAGCTGTTTTTT. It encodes CASSLGTRDTGELFF.

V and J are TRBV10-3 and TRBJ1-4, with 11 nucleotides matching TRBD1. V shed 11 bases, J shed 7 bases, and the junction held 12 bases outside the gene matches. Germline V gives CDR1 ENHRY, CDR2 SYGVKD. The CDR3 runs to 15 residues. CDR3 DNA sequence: TGTGCCGCGCGTGGACAGGGGGCGTTCGGTGAAAAACTGTTTTTT. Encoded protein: CAARGQGAFGEKLFF.

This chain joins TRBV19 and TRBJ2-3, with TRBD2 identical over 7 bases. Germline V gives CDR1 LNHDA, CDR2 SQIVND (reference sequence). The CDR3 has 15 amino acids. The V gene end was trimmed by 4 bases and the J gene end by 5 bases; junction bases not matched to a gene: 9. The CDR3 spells CASSTSGSWGDTQYF. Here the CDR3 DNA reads TGTGCCAGTAGTACTAGCGGATCGTGGGGAGATACGCAGTATTTT.

The CDR3 DNA follows: TGTGCCAGCAGTCCAGGACAGGGTGGTGGCTACACCTTC. Translated: CASSPGQGGGYTF. This rearrangement joins TRBV28 to TRBJ1-2, with 8 bases identical to TRBD1. Germline V gene data show CDR1 as MDHEN and CDR2 as SYDVKM. The trim removed 5 bases at V and 7 bases at J, leaving 6 bases unmatched. The length of the CDR3 is 13 residues.